The clone carrying this TCR beta chain was picked up a small number of times. Its antigen remains unidentified. This entry comes from a study of T-cell reconstitution after alpha-beta-depleted transplantation in children. The CDR3 is 18 amino acids. V lost 0 bases, J lost 5 bases, and 11 bases stayed unmatched. Germline V gene sequence: CDR1 ENHRY, CDR2 SYGVKD. TCRbeta library construction was performed incorporating unique molecular identifiers. In TCRdb, the PCR reads were re-called with MiXCR into one record per CDR3 protein. This table has about 200,000 distinct CDR3 sequences, around 8.4% appearing once. Findings and limits, study-wide: The main origin of T-cell counts and diversity one year after transplant was newly produced T cells.

Sequenced here: PBMCs, mostly from graft donor cells, sampled 360 days after TCRalphabeta/CD19-depleted stem cell transplant. This sequence originates from a male patient under 10 years old who had a stem cell transplant for acute myeloid leukemia, so the T cells may come from the graft donor. The chain employs TRBV10-3 and TRBJ2-1; 9 nucleotides align to TRBD2. CDR3 nucleotides: TGTGCCATCAGTGAGTCGACACGCGGGAGGGCCGCACACAATGAGCAGTTCTTC. This encodes CAISESTRGRAAHNEQFF.